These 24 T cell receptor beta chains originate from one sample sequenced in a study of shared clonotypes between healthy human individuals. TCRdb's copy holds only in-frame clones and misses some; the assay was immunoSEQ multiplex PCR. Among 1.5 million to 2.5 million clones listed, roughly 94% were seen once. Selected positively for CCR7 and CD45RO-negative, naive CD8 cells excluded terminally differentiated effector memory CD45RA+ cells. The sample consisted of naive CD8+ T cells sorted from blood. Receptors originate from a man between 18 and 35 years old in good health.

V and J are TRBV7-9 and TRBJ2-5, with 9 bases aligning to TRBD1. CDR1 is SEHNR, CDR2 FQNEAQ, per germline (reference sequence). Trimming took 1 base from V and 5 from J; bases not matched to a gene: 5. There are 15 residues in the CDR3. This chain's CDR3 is CASSLVDRGGETQYF. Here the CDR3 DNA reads TGTGCCAGCAGCTTAGTGGACAGGGGCGGGGAGACCCAGTACTTC.

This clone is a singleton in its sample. This CDR3 is CASSWGGDTGELFF. The CDR3, as DNA: TGTGCCAGCAGCTGGGGGGGAGACACCGGGGAGCTGTTTTTT. The V and J genes are TRBV7-6 and TRBJ2-2; TRBD2 matches 7 bases. Germline CDR1 and CDR2: SGHVS and FNYEAQ. J was trimmed by 3 bases and V by 4 bases; bases with no gene match: 2. There are 14 residues in the CDR3.

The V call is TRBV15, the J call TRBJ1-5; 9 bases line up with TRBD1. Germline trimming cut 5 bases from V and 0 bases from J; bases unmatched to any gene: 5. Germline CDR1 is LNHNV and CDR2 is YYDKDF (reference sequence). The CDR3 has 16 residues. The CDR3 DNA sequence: TGTGCCACCAGCCAGGACAGGGGCTATAGCAATCAGCCCCAGCATTTT. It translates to CATSQDRGYSNQPQHF.

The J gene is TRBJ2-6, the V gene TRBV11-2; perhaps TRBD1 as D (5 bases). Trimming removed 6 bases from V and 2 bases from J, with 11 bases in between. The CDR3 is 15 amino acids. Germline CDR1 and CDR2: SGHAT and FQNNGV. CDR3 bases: TGTGCCAGCAGTTTCAGGGTAACTGGGGCCAACGTCCTGACTTTC. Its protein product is CASSFRVTGANVLTF.

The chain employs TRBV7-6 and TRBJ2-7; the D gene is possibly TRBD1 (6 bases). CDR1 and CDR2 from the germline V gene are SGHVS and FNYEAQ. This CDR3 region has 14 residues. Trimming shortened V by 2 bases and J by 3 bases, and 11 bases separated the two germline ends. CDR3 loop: CASSLKGGHYEQYF. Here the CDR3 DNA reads TGTGCCAGCAGCTTAAAAGGGGGTCACTACGAGCAGTACTTC.

DNA for the CDR3: TGCGCCAGCATCCCCACAGCCGCCTACGAGCAGTACTTC. Protein product: CASIPTAAYEQYF. V usage is TRBV10-2 and J usage is TRBJ2-7; unclear D gene. Germline V gene sequence: CDR1 WSHSY, CDR2 SAAADI. This CDR3 has 13 amino acids. V lost 7 bases and J lost 2, with 12 bases in between.

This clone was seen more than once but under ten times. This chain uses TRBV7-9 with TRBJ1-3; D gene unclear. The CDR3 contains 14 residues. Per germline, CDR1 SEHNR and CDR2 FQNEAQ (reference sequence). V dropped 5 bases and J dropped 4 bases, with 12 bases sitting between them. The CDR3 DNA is TGTGCCAGCAGCACCACCTTAGGAGGAAACACCATATATTTT. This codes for CASSTTLGGNTIYF.

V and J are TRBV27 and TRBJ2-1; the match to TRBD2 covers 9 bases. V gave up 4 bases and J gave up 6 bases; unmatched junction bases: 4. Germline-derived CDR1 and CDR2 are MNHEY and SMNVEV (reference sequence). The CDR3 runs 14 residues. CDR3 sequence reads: CASSWGGLANEQFF. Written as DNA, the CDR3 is TGTGCCAGCAGTTGGGGGGGACTAGCCAATGAGCAGTTCTTC.

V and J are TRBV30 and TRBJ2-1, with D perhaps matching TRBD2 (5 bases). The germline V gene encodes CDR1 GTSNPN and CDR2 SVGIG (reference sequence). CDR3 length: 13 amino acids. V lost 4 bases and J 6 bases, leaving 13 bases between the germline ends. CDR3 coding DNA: TGTGCCTGGACCTTCGGGAAACTCAATGAGCAGTTCTTC. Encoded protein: CAWTFGKLNEQFF. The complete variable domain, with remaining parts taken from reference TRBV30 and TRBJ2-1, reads SQTIHQWPATLVQPVGSPLSLECTVEGTSNPNLYWYRQAAGRGLQLLFYSVGIGQISSEVPQNLSASRPQDRQFILSSKKLLLSDSGFYLCAWTFGKLNEQFFGPGTRLTVL.

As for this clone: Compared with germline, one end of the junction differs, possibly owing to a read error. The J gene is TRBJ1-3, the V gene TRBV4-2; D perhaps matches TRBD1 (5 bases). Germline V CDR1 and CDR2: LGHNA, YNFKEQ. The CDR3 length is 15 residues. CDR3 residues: CVSSQGVSSGNTIYF. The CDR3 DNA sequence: TGTGTCAGCAGCCAAGGGGTGAGCTCTGGAAACACCATATATTTT.

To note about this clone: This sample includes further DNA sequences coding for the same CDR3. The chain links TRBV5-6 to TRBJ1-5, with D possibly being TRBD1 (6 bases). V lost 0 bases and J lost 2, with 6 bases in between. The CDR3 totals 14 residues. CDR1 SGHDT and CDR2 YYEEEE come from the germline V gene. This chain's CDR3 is CASSLAGGNQPQHF. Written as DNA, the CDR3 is TGTGCCAGCAGCTTGGCAGGGGGCAATCAGCCCCAGCATTTT.

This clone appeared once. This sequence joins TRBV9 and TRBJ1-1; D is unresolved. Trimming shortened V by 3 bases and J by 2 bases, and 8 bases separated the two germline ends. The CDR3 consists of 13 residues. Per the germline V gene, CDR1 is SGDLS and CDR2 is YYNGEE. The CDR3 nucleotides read TGTGCCAGCAGCGGACCTTATAACACTGAAGCTTTCTTT. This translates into CASSGPYNTEAFF.

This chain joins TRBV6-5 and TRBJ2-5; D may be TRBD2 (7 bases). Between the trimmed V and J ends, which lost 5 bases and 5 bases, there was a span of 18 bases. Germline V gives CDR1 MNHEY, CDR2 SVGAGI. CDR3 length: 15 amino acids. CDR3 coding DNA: TGTGCCAGCAGTCTTATGCCGGGGGGCGAGGAGACCCAGTACTTC. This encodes CASSLMPGGEETQYF.

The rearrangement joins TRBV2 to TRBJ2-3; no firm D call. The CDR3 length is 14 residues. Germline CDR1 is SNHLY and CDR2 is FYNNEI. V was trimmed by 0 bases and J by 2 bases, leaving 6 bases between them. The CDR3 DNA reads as TGTGCCAGCAGTGAAGCCATGAACACAGATACGCAGTATTTT. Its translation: CASSEAMNTDTQYF.

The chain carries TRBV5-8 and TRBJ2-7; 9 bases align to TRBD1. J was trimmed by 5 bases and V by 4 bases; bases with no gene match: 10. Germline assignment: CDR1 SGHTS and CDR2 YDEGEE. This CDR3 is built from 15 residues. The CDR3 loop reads CASSGGQGLLHEQYF. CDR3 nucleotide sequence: TGTGCCAGCAGCGGGGGACAGGGACTTCTTCACGAGCAGTACTTC.

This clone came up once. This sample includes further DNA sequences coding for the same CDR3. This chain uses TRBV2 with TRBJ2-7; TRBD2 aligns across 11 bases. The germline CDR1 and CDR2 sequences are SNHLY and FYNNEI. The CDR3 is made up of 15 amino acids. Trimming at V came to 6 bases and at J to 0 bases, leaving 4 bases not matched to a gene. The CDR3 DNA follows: TGTGCCAGCAGGGTGGGACTAGCGGCCTCCTACGAGCAGTACTTC. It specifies CASRVGLAASYEQYF.

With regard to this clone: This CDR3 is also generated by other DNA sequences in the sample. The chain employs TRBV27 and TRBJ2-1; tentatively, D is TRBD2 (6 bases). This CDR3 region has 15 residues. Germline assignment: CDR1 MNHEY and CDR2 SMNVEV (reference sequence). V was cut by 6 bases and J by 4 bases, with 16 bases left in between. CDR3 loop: CASSPGGHSYNEQFF. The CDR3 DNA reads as TGTGCCAGCAGCCCTGGAGGGCACTCTTACAATGAGCAGTTCTTC.

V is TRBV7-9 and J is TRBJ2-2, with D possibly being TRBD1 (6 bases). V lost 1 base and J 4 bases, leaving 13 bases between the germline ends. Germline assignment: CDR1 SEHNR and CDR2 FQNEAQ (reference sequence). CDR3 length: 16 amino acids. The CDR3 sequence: CASSLDSQGGTGELFF. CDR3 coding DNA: TGTGCCAGCAGCTTAGACAGCCAAGGGGGCACCGGGGAGCTGTTTTTT.

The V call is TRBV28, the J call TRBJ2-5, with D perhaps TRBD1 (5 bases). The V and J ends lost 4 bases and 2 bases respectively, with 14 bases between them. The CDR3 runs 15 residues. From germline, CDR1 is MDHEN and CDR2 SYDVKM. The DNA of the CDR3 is TGTGCCAGCAGTTCCCCCATGACAGAACAAGAGACCCAGTACTTC. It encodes CASSSPMTEQETQYF.

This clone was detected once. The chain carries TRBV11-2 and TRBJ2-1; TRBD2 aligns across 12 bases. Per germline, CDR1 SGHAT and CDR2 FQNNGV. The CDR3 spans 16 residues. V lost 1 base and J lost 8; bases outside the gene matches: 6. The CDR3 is CASSLGPSGGADEQFF. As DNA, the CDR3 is TGTGCCAGCAGCTTAGGGCCTAGCGGGGGGGCCGATGAGCAGTTCTTC.

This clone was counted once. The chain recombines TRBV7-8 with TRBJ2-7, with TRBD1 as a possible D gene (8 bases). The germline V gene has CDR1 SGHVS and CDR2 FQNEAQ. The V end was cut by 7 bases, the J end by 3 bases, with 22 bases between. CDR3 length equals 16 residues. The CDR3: CASTPYGTGGGYEQYF. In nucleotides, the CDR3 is TGTGCCAGCACCCCTTACGGTACAGGGGGGGGCTACGAGCAGTACTTC.

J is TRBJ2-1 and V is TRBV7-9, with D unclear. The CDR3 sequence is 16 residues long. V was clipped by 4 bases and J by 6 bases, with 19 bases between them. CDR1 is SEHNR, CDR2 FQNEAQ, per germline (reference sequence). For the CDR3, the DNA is TGTGCCAGCAGCTGGTCCGCTGTAGGAGCCGGCAATGAGCAGTTCTTC. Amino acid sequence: CASSWSAVGAGNEQFF.

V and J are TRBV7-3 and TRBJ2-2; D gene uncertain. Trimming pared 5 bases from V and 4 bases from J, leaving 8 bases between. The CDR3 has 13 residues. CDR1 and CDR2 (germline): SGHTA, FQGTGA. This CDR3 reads CASSEVSTGELFF. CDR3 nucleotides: TGTGCCAGCAGCGAAGTGTCCACCGGGGAGCTGTTTTTT.

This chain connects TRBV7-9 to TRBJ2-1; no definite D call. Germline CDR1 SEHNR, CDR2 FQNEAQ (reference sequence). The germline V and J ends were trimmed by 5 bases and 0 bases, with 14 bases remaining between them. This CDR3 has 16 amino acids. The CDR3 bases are TGTGCCAGCAGCGTAGTTACGGGCGGCTCCTACAATGAGCAGTTCTTC. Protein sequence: CASSVVTGGSYNEQFF.